The 3 T cell receptor beta chains below all came from one sample that was sequenced in a study of blood T cell repertoires in COVID-19. Clones were sequenced by immunoSEQ multiplex PCR, and TCRdb holds only the in-frame ones, with some missing. The data hold roughly 350,000 clones, with around nine tenths observed a single time. Sequenced input: peripheral blood. The origin of the receptors is a woman aged 18-35 years who had recovered from COVID-19.

The chain combines TRBV30 with TRBJ1-4; tentatively, D is TRBD1 (6 bases). There are 15 residues in the CDR3. In germline, CDR1 is GTSNPN, CDR2 SVGIG (reference sequence). Trimming cost V 1 base and J 0 bases, with 9 bases left between them. The CDR3 DNA reads as TGTGCCTGGAGTGAGGGGGGGGCAACTAATGAAAAACTGTTTTTT. Amino acid sequence: CAWSEGGATNEKLFF.

The V gene is TRBV7-9, the J gene TRBJ1-2; D gene ambiguous. Germline V gene data show CDR1 as SEHNR and CDR2 as FQNEAQ (reference sequence). V was trimmed by 6 bases and J by 4 bases, leaving 15 bases between them. This CDR3 has 14 amino acids. This chain's CDR3 is CASSGAAGRYGYTF. The CDR3 DNA reads as TGTGCCAGCAGTGGAGCTGCGGGTCGCTATGGCTACACCTTC.

This sequence joins TRBV24-1 and TRBJ2-1; 11 nucleotides agree with TRBD2. Germline CDR1 reads KGHDR; CDR2 reads SFDVKD. The V and J ends lost 4 bases and 6 bases, in that order; junction bases with no gene match: 19. The CDR3 loop spans 20 amino acids. The CDR3 bases are TGTGCCACCAGTGACGCTACTAGCGGGAGAGGTGGGGGTCTTGTCAATGAGCAGTTCTTC. It yields the protein CATSDATSGRGGGLVNEQFF.